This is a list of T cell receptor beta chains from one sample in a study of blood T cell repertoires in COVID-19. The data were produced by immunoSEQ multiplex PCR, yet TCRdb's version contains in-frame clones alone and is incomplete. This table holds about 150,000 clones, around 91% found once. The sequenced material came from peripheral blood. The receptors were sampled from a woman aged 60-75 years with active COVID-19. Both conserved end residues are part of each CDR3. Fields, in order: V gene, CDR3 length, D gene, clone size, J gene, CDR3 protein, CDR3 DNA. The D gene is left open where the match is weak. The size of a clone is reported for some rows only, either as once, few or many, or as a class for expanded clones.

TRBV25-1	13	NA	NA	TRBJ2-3	CASRGTNTDTQYF	TGTGCCAGCAGGGGGACAAACACAGATACGCAGTATTTT
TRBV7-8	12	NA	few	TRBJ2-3	CASSRNRERPYF	TGTGCCAGCAGCCGGAACCGGGAACGGCCGTATTTT
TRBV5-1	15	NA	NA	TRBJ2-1	CASSSASGPGNEQFF	TGCGCCAGCAGCTCCGCGAGTGGTCCCGGCAATGAGCAGTTCTTC
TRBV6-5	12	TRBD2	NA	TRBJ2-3	CASKRDTDTQYF	TGTGCCAGCAAGCGGGACACAGATACGCAGTATTTT
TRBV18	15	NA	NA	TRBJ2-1	CASSKTRDSYNEQFF	TGTGCCAGCTCAAAGACTAGAGACTCCTACAATGAGCAGTTCTTC
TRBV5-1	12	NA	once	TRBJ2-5	CASSTLSGTQYF	TGCGCCAGCAGCACCCTTTCCGGGACCCAGTACTTC
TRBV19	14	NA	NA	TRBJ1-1	CASSRGGTSTEAFF	TGTGCCAGTAGTAGGGGAGGAACTAGCACTGAAGCTTTCTTT
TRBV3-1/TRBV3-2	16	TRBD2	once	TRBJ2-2	CASRRSGLVHHGELFF	TGTGCCAGCCGCCGGTCGGGACTAGTCCATCACGGGGAGCTGTTTTTT
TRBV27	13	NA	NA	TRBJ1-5	CASSLFFGQPQHF	TGTGCCAGCAGTTTATTCTTCGGTCAGCCCCAGCATTTT
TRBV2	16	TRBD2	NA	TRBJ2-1	CASSEDRTSGKNEQFF	TGTGCCAGCAGCGAGGACCGGACTAGCGGGAAGAATGAGCAGTTCTTC